The present T cell receptor beta chain was sequenced within a study of blood T cells in healthy people across ages. Overall study context: About one barcoded beta molecule was captured per two T cells (by template switching). Overall study results and limits: Considered underestimates were the diversity estimates obtained from one million T cells.

Combining a sample-barcoded 5' primer with a J-beta primer mix, a second PCR ran for roughly 7 to 11 cycles. From each sample, at least 3 million paired-end reads containing CDR3 were obtained. TCRdb redid the calling of the 5' RACE reads with MiXCR, one entry per CDR3 protein. This sample has about 1.5 million distinct CDR3 sequences, with approximately 43% found just once. This CDR3 has 14 amino acids. Trimming cost V 2 bases and J 3 bases, with 10 bases left between them. CDR1 is MNHEY and CDR2 is SMNVEV in the germline V gene (reference sequence). This clonotype was seen a few times. What it binds is not known.

The chain links TRBV27 to TRBJ1-2, with a tentative D call TRBD1 (5 bases). The TCR comes from a woman younger than 35 in good health. Sequencing was done on a sample of blood. The CDR3 spells CASSLSVGDYGYTF. For the CDR3, the DNA is TGTGCCAGCAGTTTAAGCGTAGGGGACTATGGCTACACCTTC.